The 5 T cell receptor beta chains given below trace back to one sample, sequenced in a study of blood T cell repertoires in COVID-19. TCRdb keeps only in-frame clones here, not all; method: immunoSEQ multiplex PCR. The table shows 150,000 to 200,000 clones, with approximately 79% occurring only once. The sequenced material came from peripheral blood. These receptors all stem from a man aged 55-75 years with active or convalescent COVID-19.

This clone was seen once. The J gene is TRBJ2-3, the V gene TRBV6-6; 8 positions agree with TRBD2. The CDR3 consists of 15 residues. The germline V gene encodes CDR1 MNHNY and CDR2 SVGAGI (reference sequence). The V segment lost 2 bases and the J segment 4 bases; nucleotides outside the gene matches: 5. CDR3 residues: CASSYKGLGPDTQYF. The CDR3 DNA reads as TGTGCCAGCAGTTACAAGGGACTAGGGCCAGATACGCAGTATTTT.

The CDR3 DNA reads as TGTGCCAGCAGCCCTAGTGGAGGCGCGCAGCCCCAGCATTTT. It codes for CASSPSGGAQPQHF. The rearrangement uses TRBV11-2 and TRBJ1-5; no clear D. Trimming removed 5 bases from V and 7 bases from J, with 15 bases in between. The CDR3 spans 14 residues. CDR1 SGHAT and CDR2 FQNNGV come from the germline V gene.

The V call is TRBV5-1, the J call TRBJ1-3; D is perhaps TRBD1 (6 bases). The germline V gene has CDR1 SGHRS and CDR2 YFSETQ. Trimming shortened V by 3 bases and J by 2 bases, and 12 bases separated the two germline ends. The CDR3 length is 15 residues. For the CDR3, the DNA is TGCGCCAGCAGCTCTACCCCAGGGGCTGGAAACACCATATATTTT. Protein sequence: CASSSTPGAGNTIYF.

J is TRBJ2-7 and V is TRBV29-1; 7 bases line up with TRBD2. The junction had 11 bases not matched to a gene; V was cut back by 0 bases and J by 3 bases. Germline V CDR1 and CDR2: SQVTM, ANQGSEA. The CDR3 has 16 amino acids. The CDR3, as DNA: TGCAGCGTTGAAGAGGCAGGGAGGGTCCGAAGCTACGAGCAGTACTTC. Its translation is CSVEEAGRVRSYEQYF.

The chain joins TRBV5-1 to TRBJ1-4, with 8 bases aligning to TRBD1. Unmatched junction bases numbered 5, after V lost 4 bases and J lost 0 bases. Per the germline V gene, CDR1 is SGHRS and CDR2 is YFSETQ. The CDR3 extends over 16 amino acids. The CDR3 DNA reads TGCGCCAGCAGCCGAGGGACAGGTGCAACTAATGAAAAACTGTTTTTT. Its translation: CASSRGTGATNEKLFF. The variable domain in full, completed from reference TRBV5-1 and TRBJ1-4, reads KAGVTQTPRYLIKTRGQQVTLSCSPISGHRSVSWYQQTPGQGLQFLFEYFSETQRNKGNFPGRFSGRQFSNSRSEMNVSTLELGDSALYLCASSRGTGATNEKLFFGSGTQLSVL.